The clone carrying this T cell receptor beta chain was recorded many times. The CDR3 covers 17 residues. Trimming cost V 2 bases and J 1 base; bases outside gene matches: 5. Looked up from germline, CDR1 is SGHTA and CDR2 is FQGTGA. These data originate in a study of low-dose radiotherapy and immunotherapy resistance in tumors. Gene-specific TRAV and TRBV primers were used for first-strand cDNA, covering alpha and beta chains. TCR amplification used 20 PCR cycles, a constant-region primer and a V-primer adapter. One entry per CDR3 protein results from TCRdb running MiXCR on the reads. This table holds under 70,000 distinct CDR3 sequences, about 23% found once. Time point here: after trial treatment. Described treatment: LDRT plus nivolumab, ipilimumab, low-dose cyclophosphamide and aspirin (RACIN trial).

The sample in question was PBMCs, obtained after low-dose radiotherapy plus immunotherapy. The rearrangement uses TRBV7-3 and TRBJ2-1, with 10 bases fitting TRBD1. This receptor was taken from a male donor with prostate cancer. The CDR3 loop reads CASSLGQGVTSYNEQFF. Here the CDR3 DNA reads TGTGCCAGCAGCTTAGGACAGGGGGTGACGTCCTACAATGAGCAGTTCTTC. Filled out from reference TRBV7-3 and TRBJ2-1, the complete variable domain reads GAGVSQTPSNKVTEKGKYVELRCDPISGHTALYWYRQSLGQGPEFLIYFQGTGAADDSGLPNDRFFAVRPEGSVSTLKIQRTERGDSAVYLCASSLGQGVTSYNEQFFGPGTRLTVL.